The 16 T cell receptor beta chains presented below share a single source sample, sequenced in a study of T cell responses to AZD1222 COVID-19 vaccine. TCRdb keeps only in-frame clones here, not all; method: immunoSEQ multiplex PCR. The sample includes about 170,000 clones, 85% to 90% seen only once; the top ten take 6% to 8%. This specimen consisted of peripheral blood, obtained on day 0 of AZD1222 vaccination. The receptors stem from an adult in good health.

This clone was recorded once. The CDR3 reads CASSVGGGGYGYTF. The DNA for the CDR3 is TGTGCCAGCAGCGTGGGAGGGGGCGGGTATGGCTACACCTTC. The chain carries TRBV9 and TRBJ1-2; TRBD1 agrees at 7 bases. The CDR3 covers 14 residues. V was pared by 2 bases and J by 5 bases, with 6 bases of the junction left unmatched. The germline V gene encodes CDR1 SGDLS and CDR2 YYNGEE.

V and J are TRBV30 and TRBJ2-7, with D tentatively TRBD1 or TRBD2 (6 bases each). The CDR3 consists of 15 residues. Germline CDR1 reads GTSNPN; CDR2 reads SVGIG (reference sequence). V was pared by 0 bases and J by 0 bases, with 12 bases between. DNA for the CDR3: TGTGCCTGGAGTGTTAAGGGGGGCGGCTCCTACGAGCAGTACTTC. It encodes CAWSVKGGGSYEQYF.

V usage is TRBV29-1 and J usage is TRBJ2-5; TRBD2 matches 11 bases. The V and J ends lost 4 bases and 2 bases, in that order; junction bases with no gene match: 12. This CDR3 region has 17 residues. CDR1 is SQVTM and CDR2 is ANQGSEA in the germline V gene. The CDR3 region has the DNA TGCAGCGTTGCTGAGAGGCGACTAGCGGGACATCAAGAGACCCAGTACTTC. Its protein product is CSVAERRLAGHQETQYF.

The chain carries TRBV27 and TRBJ1-1, with no clear D. CDR1 MNHEY and CDR2 SMNVEV come from the germline V gene (reference sequence). The CDR3 consists of 11 residues. V gave up 4 bases and J gave up 4 bases, with 4 bases separating them. CDR3 bases: TGTGCCAGCAGTTGGCGCACTGAAGCTTTCTTT. Protein sequence: CASSWRTEAFF.

J is TRBJ2-1 and V is TRBV10-3, with D tentatively TRBD1 (5 bases). V was cut by 7 bases and J by 1 base, with 14 bases left in between. The CDR3 has 15 amino acids. From germline, CDR1 is ENHRY and CDR2 SYGVKD. DNA for the CDR3: TGTGCCATCACCAAGGACATCATGTCCTACAATGAGCAGTTCTTC. Encoded protein: CAITKDIMSYNEQFF.

The chain has TRBV6-5 and TRBJ1-2, with 7 bases lining up with TRBD1. J gave up 8 bases and V 8 bases, and 14 bases lay outside the gene matches. CDR1 is MNHEY and CDR2 is SVGAGI in the germline V gene. The CDR3 runs 14 residues. The CDR3 loop is CASAKWDSAWGYTF. CDR3 DNA: TGTGCCAGCGCCAAGTGGGACAGCGCCTGGGGCTACACCTTC.

This sequence joins TRBV4-3 and TRBJ1-2; no reliable D call. The CDR3 has 12 residues. The V end lost 0 bases, the J end lost 8 bases, and 7 bases lay between the germline ends. The germline gives CDR1 LGHNA, CDR2 YSLEER. CDR3 sequence reads: CASSQDRAGYTF. As DNA, the CDR3 is TGCGCCAGCAGCCAAGATCGAGCGGGCTACACCTTC.

This clone appeared a single time. The chain has TRBV7-3 and TRBJ2-7; 8 nucleotides match TRBD2. The CDR3 has 18 residues. With V trimmed by 4 bases and J by 2 bases, 16 bases remained unmatched. Per the germline V gene, CDR1 is SGHTA and CDR2 is FQGTGA. CDR3 coding DNA: TGTGCCAGCAGCTCTGGCCGCGGGGGGCCAGGCCTTACCTACGAGCAGTACTTC. Translating it yields CASSSGRGGPGLTYEQYF.

The chain carries TRBV7-3 and TRBJ2-1; 10 positions match TRBD2. V lost 5 bases to trimming and J lost 7 bases; unmatched junction nucleotides: 11. CDR1 SGHTA and CDR2 FQGTGA come from the germline V gene. The CDR3 covers 16 residues. This chain's CDR3 is CASSIETSGPGNEQFF. The CDR3 DNA is TGTGCCAGCAGCATTGAGACTAGCGGGCCGGGGAATGAGCAGTTCTTC.

The chain uses TRBV5-8 and TRBJ1-2; 8 bases align to TRBD1. Losses at the gene ends were 6 bases for V and 4 bases for J; bases not matched to a gene: 8. This CDR3 spans 14 amino acids. CDR1 is SGHTS and CDR2 is YDEGEE in the germline V gene. CDR3 sequence reads: CASTGDRGGYGYTF. DNA for the CDR3: TGTGCCAGCACCGGCGACAGGGGCGGCTATGGCTACACCTTC.

The chain employs TRBV19 and TRBJ1-3; D remains ambiguous. There are 13 residues in the CDR3. The germline CDR1 and CDR2 sequences are LNHDA and SQIVND (reference sequence). V was shortened by 7 bases and J by 3 bases, with 10 bases between the two germline ends. In DNA form, the CDR3 reads TGTGCCAGTACCGGGGAAATTGGAAACACCATATATTTT. It codes for CASTGEIGNTIYF.

This clone was counted once. The CDR3 region is CASRARASYNSPLHF. In DNA, the CDR3 is TGTGCCAGCAGGGCCAGGGCGTCCTATAATTCACCCCTCCACTTT. This sequence joins TRBV3-1 (or the pseudogene TRBV3-2) and TRBJ1-6, with D possibly matching TRBD1 (5 bases). CDR3 size: 15 residues. Germline CDR1 is LGHDT and CDR2 is YNNKEL (reference sequence). The V end lost 6 bases, the J end lost 1 base, and 10 bases lay between the germline ends.

The chain couples TRBV4-3 to TRBJ2-2; the match to TRBD2 covers 8 bases. The length of the CDR3 is 15 residues. Germline V gives CDR1 LGHNA, CDR2 YSLEER. After removal of 1 base from V and 4 bases from J, the junction contained 2 bases not matched to a gene. The CDR3 is CASSQAGGPTGELFF. The DNA of the CDR3 is TGCGCCAGCAGCCAAGCGGGGGGGCCCACCGGGGAGCTGTTTTTT.

The gene calls are TRBV18 and TRBJ2-7; 8 bases agree with TRBD1. Unmatched junction bases numbered 14, after V lost 3 bases and J lost 10 bases. The V gene's germline CDR1 is KGHSH and CDR2 LQKENI. This CDR3 comprises 15 residues. Written as DNA, the CDR3 is TGTGCCAGCTCACCTCCCAATTTAGGACAGGGCATACAGTACGTC. The encoded protein is CASSPPNLGQGIQYV.

This rearrangement joins TRBV25-1 to TRBJ2-1, with D uncertain. Trimming left V 4 bases short and J 10 bases short, with 5 bases between. Per germline, CDR1 MGHDK and CDR2 SYGVNS. The length of the CDR3 is 10 residues. CDR3 coding DNA: TGTGCCAGCAGTGGAAGCGAGCAGTTCTTC. Its protein product is CASSGSEQFF.

The genes are TRBV19 and TRBJ1-5; D is undetermined. V lost 8 bases to trimming and J lost 0 bases, with 14 bases between them. The length of the CDR3 is 15 residues. Germline values: CDR1 LNHDA, CDR2 SQIVND (reference sequence). The CDR3 nucleotides are TGTGCCAGTGATGACGGATCTCTTAGCAATCAGCCCCAGCATTTT. Protein product: CASDDGSLSNQPQHF.